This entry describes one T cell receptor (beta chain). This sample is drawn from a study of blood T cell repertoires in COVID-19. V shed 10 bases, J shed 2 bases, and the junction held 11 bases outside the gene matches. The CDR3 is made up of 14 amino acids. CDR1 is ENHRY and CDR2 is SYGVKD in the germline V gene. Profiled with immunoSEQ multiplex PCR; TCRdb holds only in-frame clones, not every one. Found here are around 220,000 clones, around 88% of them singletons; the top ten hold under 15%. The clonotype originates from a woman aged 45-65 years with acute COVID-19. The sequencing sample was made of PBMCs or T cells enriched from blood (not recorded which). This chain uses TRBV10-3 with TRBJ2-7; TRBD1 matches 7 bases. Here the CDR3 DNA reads TGTGCCACCTCCCCGGGACAGACCGCCTACGAGCAGTACTTC. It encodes CATSPGQTAYEQYF.